Listed below are T cell receptor beta chains from one sample, sequenced in a study of T cell responses to AZD1222 COVID-19 vaccine. Sequencing used immunoSEQ multiplex PCR; TCRdb keeps in-frame clones, though not all of them. The sample consists of about 120,000 clones, 88% of them appearing once. The sample was peripheral blood, taken on day 0 of AZD1222 vaccination. Receptors were obtained from an adult in good health. CDR3s include the opening cysteine and the closing phenylalanine or tryptophan. The order of the fields is CDR3 DNA, CDR3 protein, V gene, clone size, J gene, D gene. D genes are given only for firm matches. The size field is filled for only some rows; it gives once, few, many or a size class.

CDR3nt: TGTGCCAGCTCACCCTCGTCGGACAGGGGAGGTAATGAGCAGTTCTTC
CDR3aa: CASSPSSDRGGNEQFF
v_gene: TRBV18
abundance: NA
j_gene: TRBJ2-1
d_gene: TRBD1

CDR3nt: TGTGCCAGCAGTGAACAGGGGGCATCCTACGAGCAGTACTTC
CDR3aa: CASSEQGASYEQYF
v_gene: TRBV6-1
abundance: NA
j_gene: TRBJ2-7
d_gene: TRBD1

CDR3nt: TGTGCCAGCCATGGACTCGGGGGATCACCCCTCCACTTT
CDR3aa: CASHGLGGSPLHF
v_gene: TRBV25-1
abundance: NA
j_gene: TRBJ1-6
d_gene: NA

CDR3nt: TGCAGCGCGTCCCGGGACACCGACTCTGGGGCCAACGTCCTGACTTTC
CDR3aa: CSASRDTDSGANVLTF
v_gene: TRBV29-1
abundance: NA
j_gene: TRBJ2-6
d_gene: NA

CDR3nt: TGCGCCAGCAGCTTTAGCGGGAGAACCTACAATGAGCAGTTCTTC
CDR3aa: CASSFSGRTYNEQFF
v_gene: TRBV5-1
abundance: NA
j_gene: TRBJ2-1
d_gene: TRBD2

CDR3nt: TGTGCCAGCTCCCCGTCCCCTACCGGGGAGCTGTTTTTT
CDR3aa: CASSPSPTGELFF
v_gene: TRBV18
abundance: once
j_gene: TRBJ2-2
d_gene: NA

CDR3nt: TGTGCCAGCAGCTTGCAGGGTCGGCAGCCCCAGCATTTT
CDR3aa: CASSLQGRQPQHF
v_gene: TRBV5-8
abundance: NA
j_gene: TRBJ1-5
d_gene: NA

CDR3nt: TGTGCCATCAGTGAGTCGGCGCGGGGCCAAAACATTCAGTACTTC
CDR3aa: CAISESARGQNIQYF
v_gene: TRBV10-3
abundance: NA
j_gene: TRBJ2-4
d_gene: NA

CDR3nt: TGTGCCAGCAGTGAAGCCGGGGACACTTGGGGGGGAAATCAGCCCCAGCATTTT
CDR3aa: CASSEAGDTWGGNQPQHF
v_gene: TRBV6-1
abundance: NA
j_gene: TRBJ1-5
d_gene: NA

CDR3nt: TGTGCCAGCAACCAAGACAGGGCGAGGGGCTACACCTTC
CDR3aa: CASNQDRARGYTF
v_gene: TRBV6-6
abundance: NA
j_gene: TRBJ1-2
d_gene: TRBD1

CDR3nt: TGCGCCAGCAGCCAAGATCGGCAAGGATATCAGCCCCAGCATTTT
CDR3aa: CASSQDRQGYQPQHF
v_gene: TRBV4-1
abundance: NA
j_gene: TRBJ1-5
d_gene: NA

CDR3nt: TGTGCCAGCAGCACCCGACAGGAGACCCTGGGCTACACCTTC
CDR3aa: CASSTRQETLGYTF
v_gene: TRBV3-1/TRBV3-2
abundance: NA
j_gene: TRBJ1-2
d_gene: NA

CDR3nt: TGTGCCAGCAGCGCCACAGGGGGCGCGACAGATACGCAGTATTTT
CDR3aa: CASSATGGATDTQYF
v_gene: TRBV7-8
abundance: NA
j_gene: TRBJ2-3
d_gene: TRBD1

CDR3nt: TGTGCCATCAGTGAGGGAAACATTCAGTACTTC
CDR3aa: CAISEGNIQYF
v_gene: TRBV10-3
abundance: NA
j_gene: TRBJ2-4
d_gene: NA

CDR3nt: TGCGCCAGCAGTTCTCCCCCCCTCGAGCAGTACTTC
CDR3aa: CASSSPPLEQYF
v_gene: TRBV10-2
abundance: NA
j_gene: TRBJ2-7
d_gene: NA

CDR3nt: TGTGCCTGGAGTTTGACAGGAACGAACACTGAAGCTTTCTTT
CDR3aa: CAWSLTGTNTEAFF
v_gene: TRBV30
abundance: NA
j_gene: TRBJ1-1
d_gene: NA